These 2 T cell receptor beta chains originate from one sample sequenced in a study of regulatory T cells in long-lasting Graves disease (dated by TCRdb to the early 2020s). The protocol used for the library was multiplex PCR. The listed sequencing device is Illumina HiSeq 4000. CDR3 regions were amplified by Arm-PCR with iRepertoire HTBI primers to construct TCR beta libraries. TCRdb reprocessing: public reads trimmed at Q25 with fastp, clones called with MiXCR, in-frame beta chains kept. CDR3 protein sequences are deduplicated, and each keeps its most common genes and DNA. The sample contains about 560,000 distinct CDR3 sequences, roughly 15% of them found a single time. The ten top clones hold around 12% of the sample. Reading the label with the study, this specimen's time point is: newly diagnosed GD, antithyroid drugs for less than 3 months. For both TCR sequencing and RNA sequencing, RNA was extracted from PBMCs in TRIzol.

These sequences were also reported in another study, on T cells in Graves' hyperthyroidism and ophthalmopathy.

The sequenced sample was peripheral blood mononuclear cells (PBMCs), obtained at new diagnosis, from a patient treated with antithyroid drugs. Every receptor here comes from a man aged 18 to 35 with Graves disease. Donor details come from another sample of the same person, matched by shared clones.

This clonotype has at least ten counts. This chain connects TRBV7-3 to TRBJ2-1; 7 nucleotides line up with TRBD2. Unmatched junction bases numbered 15, after V lost 3 bases and J lost 4 bases. CDR1 is SGHTA and CDR2 is FQGTGA in the germline V gene. The CDR3 covers 18 residues. The CDR3 sequence: CASSLVGGGFDKYNEQFF. DNA for the CDR3: TGTGCCAGCAGCTTGGTTGGCGGGGGTTTTGACAAATACAATGAGCAGTTCTTC.

This clonotype was picked up a small number of times. CDR3 sequence (DNA): TGTGCCAGCAGCTCGACTAGCGGGTCCCCTGGGGAGACCCAGTACTTC. Translating gives CASSSTSGSPGETQYF. The V call is TRBV7-9, the J call TRBJ2-5; 10 bases fit TRBD2. The CDR3 has 16 residues. The germline V gene encodes CDR1 SEHNR and CDR2 FQNEAQ (reference sequence). Trimming at V came to 4 bases and at J to 5 bases, leaving 10 bases not matched to a gene.